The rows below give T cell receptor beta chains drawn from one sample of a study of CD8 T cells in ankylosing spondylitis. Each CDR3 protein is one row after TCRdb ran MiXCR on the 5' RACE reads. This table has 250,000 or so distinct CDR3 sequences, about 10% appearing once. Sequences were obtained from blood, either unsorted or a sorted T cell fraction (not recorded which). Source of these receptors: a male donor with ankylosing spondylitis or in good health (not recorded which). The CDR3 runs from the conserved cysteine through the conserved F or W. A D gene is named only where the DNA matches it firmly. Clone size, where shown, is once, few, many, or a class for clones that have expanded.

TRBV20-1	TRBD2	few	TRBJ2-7	CSARGSGMAGYEQYF	TGCAGTGCTAGAGGGAGCGGGATGGCAGGCTACGAGCAGTACTTC
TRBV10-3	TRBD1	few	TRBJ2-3	CAISGQGADTQYF	TGTGCCATCAGTGGCCAGGGGGCAGATACGCAGTATTTT
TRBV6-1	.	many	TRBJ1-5	CASSPGGAWSNQPQHF	TGTGCCAGCAGCCCGGGGGGGGCTTGGAGCAATCAGCCCCAGCATTTT
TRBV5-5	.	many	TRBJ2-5	CASTLPLEETQYF	TGTGCCAGCACCTTACCCTTAGAAGAGACCCAGTACTTC
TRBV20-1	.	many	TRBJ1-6	CSATGTFSTGSPLHF	TGCAGTGCTACCGGGACATTCTCGACGGGTTCACCCCTCCACTTT
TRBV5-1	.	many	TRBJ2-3	CASSSGGHRTDTQYF	TGCGCCAGCAGCTCTGGAGGCCACCGCACAGATACGCAGTATTTT
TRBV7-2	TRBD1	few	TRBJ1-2	CASSPYLTGAYGYTF	TGTGCCAGCAGCCCCTACCTGACAGGGGCCTATGGCTACACCTTC
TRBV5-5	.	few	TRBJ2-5	CASFVQGGETQYF	TGTGCCAGTTTCGTCCAGGGAGGAGAGACCCAGTACTTC
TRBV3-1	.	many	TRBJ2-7	CASSQDASGSYEQYF	TGTGCCAGCAGCCAAGATGCGAGCGGCTCCTACGAGCAGTACTTC
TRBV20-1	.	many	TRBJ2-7	CSAPQRNSYEQYF	TGCAGTGCTCCCCAGCGTAACTCCTACGAGCAGTACTTC
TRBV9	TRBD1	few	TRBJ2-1	CASSSTGFEQFF	TGTGCCAGCAGCTCGACAGGGTTTGAGCAGTTCTTC
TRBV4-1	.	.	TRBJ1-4	CASSQDRFGPPGEKLFF	TGCGCCAGCAGCCAAGATAGGTTTGGGCCCCCGGGGGAAAAACTGTTTTTT
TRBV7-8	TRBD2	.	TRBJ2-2	CAIYGRERNTGELFF	TGTGCCATCTATGGGAGGGAACGCAACACCGGGGAGCTGTTTTTT
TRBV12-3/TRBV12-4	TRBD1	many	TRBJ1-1	CASSFQGVPEAFF	TGTGCCAGCAGTTTCCAGGGGGTCCCTGAAGCTTTCTTT
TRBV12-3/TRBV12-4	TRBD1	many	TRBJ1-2	CASSPTGGSIYGYTF	TGTGCCAGCAGCCCTACAGGGGGTAGTATCTATGGCTACACCTTC
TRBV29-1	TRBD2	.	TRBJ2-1	CSARDGGRANEQFF	TGCAGCGCCAGGGATGGCGGGAGGGCCAATGAGCAGTTCTTC
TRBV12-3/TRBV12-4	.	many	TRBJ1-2	CASTTHHYGYTF	TGTGCCAGCACCACACACCACTATGGCTACACCTTC
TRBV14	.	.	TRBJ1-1	CTSSSGLNTEAFF	TGTACCAGCAGCTCGGGCCTGAACACTGAAGCTTTCTTT
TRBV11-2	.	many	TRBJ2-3	CASSRPGTDTQYF	TGTGCCAGCAGCCGGCCGGGCACAGATACGCAGTATTTT
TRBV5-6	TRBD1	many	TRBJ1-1	CASSQVGQGGTEAFF	TGTGCCAGCAGCCAGGTTGGACAGGGGGGCACTGAAGCTTTCTTT
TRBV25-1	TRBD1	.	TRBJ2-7	CASTGTGYYEQYF	TGTGCCAGCACCGGGACAGGGTACTACGAGCAGTACTTC
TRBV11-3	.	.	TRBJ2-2	CASSLVGGPGNTGELFF	TGTGCCAGCAGCTTAGTGGGGGGGCCCGGGAACACCGGGGAGCTGTTTTTT
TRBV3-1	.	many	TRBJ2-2	CASSPQQRAYTGELFF	TGTGCCAGCAGCCCTCAACAGCGCGCCTACACCGGGGAGCTGTTTTTT
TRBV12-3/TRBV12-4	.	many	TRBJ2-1	CASRPLSYNEQFF	TGTGCCAGCAGGCCGCTTTCCTACAATGAGCAGTTCTTC
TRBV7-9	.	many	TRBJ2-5	CASSWQETQYF	TGTGCCAGCAGCTGGCAAGAGACCCAGTACTTC
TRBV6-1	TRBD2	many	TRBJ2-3	CASSQPRWGGRADTQYF	TGTGCCAGCAGCCAACCCCGCTGGGGCGGGAGAGCAGATACGCAGTATTTT
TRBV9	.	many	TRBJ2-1	CASSVGPGSYNEQFF	TGTGCCAGCAGCGTAGGCCCGGGCTCCTACAATGAGCAGTTCTTC
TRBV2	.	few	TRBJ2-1	CASTQKEVYNEQFF	TGTGCCAGCACCCAAAAGGAGGTTTACAATGAGCAGTTCTTC
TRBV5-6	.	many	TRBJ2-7	CASNDRYAYEQYF	TGTGCCAGCAACGACAGGTATGCCTACGAGCAGTACTTC
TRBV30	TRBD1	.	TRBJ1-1	CAWSRAGGITEAFF	TGTGCCTGGAGTAGGGCAGGGGGTATAACTGAAGCTTTCTTT
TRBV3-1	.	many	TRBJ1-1	CASSQGGEAFF	TGTGCCAGCAGCCAGGGGGGTGAAGCTTTCTTT
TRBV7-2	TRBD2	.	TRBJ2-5	CASSFGLAEVSETQYF	TGTGCCAGCAGCTTCGGACTAGCTGAAGTGTCAGAGACCCAGTACTTC
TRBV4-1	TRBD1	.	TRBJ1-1	CASSQERKGAMNTEAFF	TGCGCCAGCAGCCAAGAAAGAAAGGGGGCTATGAACACTGAAGCTTTCTTT
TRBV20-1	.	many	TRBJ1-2	CSARSVGDGYTF	TGCAGTGCTAGATCGGTGGGGGATGGCTACACCTTC
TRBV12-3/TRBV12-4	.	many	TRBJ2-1	CASSPHGGTSSYNEQFF	TGTGCCAGCAGCCCCCATGGGGGTACTAGCTCCTACAATGAGCAGTTCTTC